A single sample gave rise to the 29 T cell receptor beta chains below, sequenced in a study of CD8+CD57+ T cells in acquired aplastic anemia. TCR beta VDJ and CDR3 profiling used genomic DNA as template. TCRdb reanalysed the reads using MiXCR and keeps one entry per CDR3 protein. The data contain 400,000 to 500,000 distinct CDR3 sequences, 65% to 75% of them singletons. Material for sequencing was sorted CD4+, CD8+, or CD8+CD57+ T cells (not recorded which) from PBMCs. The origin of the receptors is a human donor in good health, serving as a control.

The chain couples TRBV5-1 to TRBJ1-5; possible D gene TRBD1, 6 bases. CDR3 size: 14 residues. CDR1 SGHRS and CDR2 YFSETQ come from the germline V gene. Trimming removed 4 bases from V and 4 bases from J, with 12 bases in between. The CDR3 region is CASSLDSNNQPQHF. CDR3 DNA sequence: TGCGCCAGCAGCCTGGACAGTAATAATCAGCCCCAGCATTTT.

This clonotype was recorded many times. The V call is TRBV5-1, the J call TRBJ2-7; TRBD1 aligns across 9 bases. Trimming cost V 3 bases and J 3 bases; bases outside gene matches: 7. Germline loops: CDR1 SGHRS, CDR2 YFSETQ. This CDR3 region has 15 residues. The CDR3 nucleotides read TGCGCCAGCAGCTCCTCCGGGACAGGGAGCTACGAGCAGTACTTC. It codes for CASSSSGTGSYEQYF. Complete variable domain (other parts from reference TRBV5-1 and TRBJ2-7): KAGVTQTPRYLIKTRGQQVTLSCSPISGHRSVSWYQQTPGQGLQFLFEYFSETQRNKGNFPGRFSGRQFSNSRSEMNVSTLELGDSALYLCASSSSGTGSYEQYFGPGTRLTVT.

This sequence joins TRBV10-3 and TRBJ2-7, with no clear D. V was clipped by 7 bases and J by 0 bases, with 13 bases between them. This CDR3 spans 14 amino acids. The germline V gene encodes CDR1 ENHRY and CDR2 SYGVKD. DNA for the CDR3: TGTGCCATCAAAGGACCAAGGGACTCCTACGAGCAGTACTTC. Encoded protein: CAIKGPRDSYEQYF.

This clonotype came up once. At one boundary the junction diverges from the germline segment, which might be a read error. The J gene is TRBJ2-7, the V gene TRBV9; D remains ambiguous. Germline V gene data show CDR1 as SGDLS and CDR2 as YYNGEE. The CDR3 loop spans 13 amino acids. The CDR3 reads CASKLARHYEEYF. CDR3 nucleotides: TGCGCCAGCAAACTCGCCAGACACTACGAGGAGTACTTC.

The CDR3 sequence: CSARKREGVEQYF. The CDR3 bases are TGCAGTGCGCGGAAACGTGAAGGGGTCGAGCAGTACTTC. This chain connects TRBV20-1 to TRBJ2-7; tentatively, D is TRBD1 (5 bases). Trimming cost V 6 bases and J 6 bases, with 18 bases left between them. CDR3 length equals 13 residues. In germline, CDR1 is DFQATT, CDR2 SNEGSKA (reference sequence).

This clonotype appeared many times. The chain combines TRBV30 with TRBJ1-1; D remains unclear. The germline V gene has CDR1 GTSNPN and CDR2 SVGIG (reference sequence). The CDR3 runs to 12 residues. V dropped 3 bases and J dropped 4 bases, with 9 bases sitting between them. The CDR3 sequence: CAWRREGTEAFF. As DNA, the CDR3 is TGTGCCTGGAGGCGAGAGGGCACTGAAGCTTTCTTT.

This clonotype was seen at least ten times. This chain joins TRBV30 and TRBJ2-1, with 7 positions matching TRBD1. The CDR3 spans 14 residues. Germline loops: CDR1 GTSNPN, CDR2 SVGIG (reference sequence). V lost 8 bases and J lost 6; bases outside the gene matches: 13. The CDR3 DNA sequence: TGTGCCCACACGAACAGGGGTTGGCGCAATGAGCAGTTCTTC. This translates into CAHTNRGWRNEQFF.

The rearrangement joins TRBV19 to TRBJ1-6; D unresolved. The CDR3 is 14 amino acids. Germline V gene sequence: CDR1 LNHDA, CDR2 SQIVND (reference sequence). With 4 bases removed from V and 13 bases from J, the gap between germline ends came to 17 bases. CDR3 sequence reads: CASSTGPFSSPLHF. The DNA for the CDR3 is TGTGCCAGTAGTACAGGACCATTCAGCTCCCCCCTCCACTTT.

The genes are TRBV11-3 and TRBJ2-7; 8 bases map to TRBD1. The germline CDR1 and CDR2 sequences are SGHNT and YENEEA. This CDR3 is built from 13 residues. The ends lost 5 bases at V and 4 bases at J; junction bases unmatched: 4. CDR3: CASSRGQGYEQYV. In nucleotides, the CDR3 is TGTGCCAGCAGCCGAGGACAGGGTTACGAGCAGTACGTC.

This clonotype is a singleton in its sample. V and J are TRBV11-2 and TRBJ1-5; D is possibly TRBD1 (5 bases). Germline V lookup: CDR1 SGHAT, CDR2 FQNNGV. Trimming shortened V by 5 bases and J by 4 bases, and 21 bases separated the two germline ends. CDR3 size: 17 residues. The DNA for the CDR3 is TGTGCCAGCAGCCTGCGGGGGGGATCGGAGACGAATCAGCCCCAGCATTTT. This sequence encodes CASSLRGGSETNQPQHF.

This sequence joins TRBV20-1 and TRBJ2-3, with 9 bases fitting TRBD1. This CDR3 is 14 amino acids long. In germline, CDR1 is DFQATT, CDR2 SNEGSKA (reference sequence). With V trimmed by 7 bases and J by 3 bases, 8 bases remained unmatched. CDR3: CSGGQGGGTDTQYF. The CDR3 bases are TGCAGTGGGGGACAGGGTGGGGGTACAGATACGCAGTATTTT.

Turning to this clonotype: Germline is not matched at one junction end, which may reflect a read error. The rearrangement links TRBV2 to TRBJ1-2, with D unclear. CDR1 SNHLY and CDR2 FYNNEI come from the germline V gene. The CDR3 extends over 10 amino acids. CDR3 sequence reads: CASSEDGKPF. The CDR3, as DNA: TGTGCCAGCAGTGAAGATGGCAAACCCTTC.

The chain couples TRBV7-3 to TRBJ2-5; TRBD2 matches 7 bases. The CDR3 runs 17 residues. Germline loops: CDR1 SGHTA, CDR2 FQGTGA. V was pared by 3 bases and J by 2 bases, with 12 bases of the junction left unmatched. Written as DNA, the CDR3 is TGTGCCAGCAGCTTCCCCCGTCCGGGACTACAACAAGAGACCCAGTACTTC. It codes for CASSFPRPGLQQETQYF.

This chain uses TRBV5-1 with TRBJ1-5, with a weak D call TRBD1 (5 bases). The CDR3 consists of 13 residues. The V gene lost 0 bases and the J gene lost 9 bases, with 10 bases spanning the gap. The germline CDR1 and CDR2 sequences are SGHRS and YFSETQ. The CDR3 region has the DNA TGCGCCAGCAGCTTGGCCGGGGGGGGGCCCCAGCATTTT. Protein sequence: CASSLAGGGPQHF.

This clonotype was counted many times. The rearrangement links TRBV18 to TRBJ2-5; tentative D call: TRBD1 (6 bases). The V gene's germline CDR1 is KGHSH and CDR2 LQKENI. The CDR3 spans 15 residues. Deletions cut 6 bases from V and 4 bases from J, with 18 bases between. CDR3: CASSLSQGFGETQYF. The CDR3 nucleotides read TGTGCCAGCTCTCTATCACAGGGTTTCGGAGAGACCCAGTACTTC. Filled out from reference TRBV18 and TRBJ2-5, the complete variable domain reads NAGVMQNPRHLVRRRGQEARLRCSPMKGHSHVYWYRQLPEEGLKFMVYLQKENIIDESGMPKERFSAEFPKEGPSILRIQQVVRGDSAAYFCASSLSQGFGETQYFGPGTRLLVL.

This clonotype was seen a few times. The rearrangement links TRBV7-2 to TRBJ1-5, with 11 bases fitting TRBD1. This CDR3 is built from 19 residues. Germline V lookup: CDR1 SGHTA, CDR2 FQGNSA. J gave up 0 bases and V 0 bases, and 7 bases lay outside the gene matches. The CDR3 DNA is TGTGCCAGCAGCTTAGCGGGGGACAGGGGGATCTATAGCAATCAGCCCCAGCATTTT. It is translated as CASSLAGDRGIYSNQPQHF.

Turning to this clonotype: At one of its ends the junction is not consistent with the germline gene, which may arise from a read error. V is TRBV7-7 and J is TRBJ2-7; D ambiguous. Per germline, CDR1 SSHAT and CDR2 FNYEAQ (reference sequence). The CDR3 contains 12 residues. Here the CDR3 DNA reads TGTGCTAGCAGCTTAGCAGAGGAGCAGGAGCAGTTC. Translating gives CASSLAEEQEQF. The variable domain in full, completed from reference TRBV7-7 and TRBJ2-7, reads GAGVSQSPRYKVTKRGQDVTLRCDPISSHATLYWYQQALGQGPEFLTYFNYEAQPDKSGLPSDRFSAERPEGSISTLTIQRTEQRDSAMYRCASSLAEEQEQFGPGTRLTVT.

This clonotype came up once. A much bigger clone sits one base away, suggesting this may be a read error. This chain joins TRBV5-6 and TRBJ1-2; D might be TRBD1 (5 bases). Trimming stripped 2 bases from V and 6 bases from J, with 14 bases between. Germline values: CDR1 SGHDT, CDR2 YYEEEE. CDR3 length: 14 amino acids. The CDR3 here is CASSFPGMVHGYTF. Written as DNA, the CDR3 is TGTGCCAGCAGCTTCCCAGGGATGGTCCATGGCTACACCTTC.

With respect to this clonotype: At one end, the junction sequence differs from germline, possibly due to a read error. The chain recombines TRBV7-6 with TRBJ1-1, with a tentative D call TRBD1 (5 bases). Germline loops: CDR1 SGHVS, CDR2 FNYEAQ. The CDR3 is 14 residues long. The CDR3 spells CASTHAGPNQEAFF. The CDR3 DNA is TGCGCCAGCACCCATGCGGGGCCGAACCAGGAAGCTTTCTTT.

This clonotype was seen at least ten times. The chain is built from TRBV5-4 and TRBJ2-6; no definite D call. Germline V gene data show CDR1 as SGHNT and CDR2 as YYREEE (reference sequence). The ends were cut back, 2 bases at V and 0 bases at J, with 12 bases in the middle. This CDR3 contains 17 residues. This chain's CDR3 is CASSFGLSNSGANVLTF. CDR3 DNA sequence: TGTGCCAGCAGCTTCGGGCTGTCCAACTCTGGGGCCAACGTCCTGACTTTC.

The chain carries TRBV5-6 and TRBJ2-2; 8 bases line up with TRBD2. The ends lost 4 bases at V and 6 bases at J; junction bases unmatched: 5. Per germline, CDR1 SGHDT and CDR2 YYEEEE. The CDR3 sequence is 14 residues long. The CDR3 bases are TGTGCCAGCAGCCCGAGTAGCGGGGCCGGGGAGCTGTTTTTT. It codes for CASSPSSGAGELFF. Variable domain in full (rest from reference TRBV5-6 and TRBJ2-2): DAGVTQSPTHLIKTRGQQVTLRCSPKSGHDTVSWYQQALGQGPQFIFQYYEEEERQRGNFPDRFSGHQFPNYSSELNVNALLLGDSALYLCASSPSSGAGELFFGEGSRLTVL.

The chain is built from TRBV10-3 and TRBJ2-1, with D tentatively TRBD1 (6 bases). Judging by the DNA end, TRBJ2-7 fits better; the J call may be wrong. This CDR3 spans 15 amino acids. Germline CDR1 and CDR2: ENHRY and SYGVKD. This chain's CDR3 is CASSDTGTSTDTQYF. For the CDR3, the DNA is TGTGCCAGCAGCGACACAGGGACAAGCACAGATACGCAGTACTTC.

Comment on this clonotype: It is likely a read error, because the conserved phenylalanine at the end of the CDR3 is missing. Here the CDR3 reads CAISDPRQPQHL. In DNA, the CDR3 is TGTGCCATCAGTGATCCCCGGCAGCCCCAGCATCTT. V usage is TRBV10-3 and J usage is TRBJ1-5; no definite D call. Trimming removed 3 bases from V and 7 bases from J, with 7 bases in between. The CDR3 is made up of 12 amino acids. Germline CDR1 is ENHRY and CDR2 is SYGVKD.

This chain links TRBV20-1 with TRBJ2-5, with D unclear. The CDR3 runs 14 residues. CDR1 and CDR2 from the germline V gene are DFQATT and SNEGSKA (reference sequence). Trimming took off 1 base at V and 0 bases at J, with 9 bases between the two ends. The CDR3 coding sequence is TGCAGTGCTAGAGGGTTGGGCAACCAAGAGACCCAGTACTTC. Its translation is CSARGLGNQETQYF.

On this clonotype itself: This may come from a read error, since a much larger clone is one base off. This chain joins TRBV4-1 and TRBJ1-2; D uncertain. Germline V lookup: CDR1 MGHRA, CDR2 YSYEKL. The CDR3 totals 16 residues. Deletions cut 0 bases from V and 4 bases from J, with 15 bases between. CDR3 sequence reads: CASSQDLTGQTYGYTF. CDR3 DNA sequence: TGCGCCAGCAGCCAAGATCTCACTGGGCAGACCTATGGCTACACCTTC.

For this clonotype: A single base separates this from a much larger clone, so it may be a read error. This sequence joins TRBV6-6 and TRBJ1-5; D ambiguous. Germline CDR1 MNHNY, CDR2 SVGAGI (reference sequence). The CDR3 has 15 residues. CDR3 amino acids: CTSRNRATENQPQHF. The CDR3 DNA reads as TGTACCAGCAGAAACCGGGCCACCGAAAATCAGCCCCAGCATTTT.

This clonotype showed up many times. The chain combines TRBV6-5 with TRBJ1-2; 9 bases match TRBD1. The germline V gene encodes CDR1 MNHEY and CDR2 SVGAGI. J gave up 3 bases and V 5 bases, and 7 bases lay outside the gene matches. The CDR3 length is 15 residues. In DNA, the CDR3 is TGTGCCAGCAGTCAAACAGGGGGCTACGACTATGGCTACACCTTC. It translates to CASSQTGGYDYGYTF.

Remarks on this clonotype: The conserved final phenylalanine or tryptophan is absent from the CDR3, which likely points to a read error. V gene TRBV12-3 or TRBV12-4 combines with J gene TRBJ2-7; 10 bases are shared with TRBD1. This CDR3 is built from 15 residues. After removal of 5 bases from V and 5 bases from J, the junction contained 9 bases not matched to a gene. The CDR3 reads CASSPRDRGGDEQYS. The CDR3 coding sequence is TGTGCCAGCAGTCCCCGGGACAGGGGTGGCGACGAGCAGTACTCC.

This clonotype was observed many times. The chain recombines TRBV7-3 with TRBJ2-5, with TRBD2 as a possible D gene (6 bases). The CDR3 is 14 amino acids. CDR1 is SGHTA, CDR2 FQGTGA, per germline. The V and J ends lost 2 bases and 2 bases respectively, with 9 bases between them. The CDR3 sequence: CASSLLGGQETQYF. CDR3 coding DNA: TGTGCCAGCAGCTTACTCGGGGGACAAGAGACCCAGTACTTC.